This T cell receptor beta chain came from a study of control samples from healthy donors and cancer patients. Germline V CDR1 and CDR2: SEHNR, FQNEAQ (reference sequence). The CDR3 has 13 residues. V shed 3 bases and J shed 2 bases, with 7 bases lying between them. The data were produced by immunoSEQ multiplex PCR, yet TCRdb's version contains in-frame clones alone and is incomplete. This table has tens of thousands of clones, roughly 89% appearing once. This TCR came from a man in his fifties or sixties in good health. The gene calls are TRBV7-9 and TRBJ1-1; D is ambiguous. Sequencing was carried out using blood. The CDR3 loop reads CASSFGPNTEAFF. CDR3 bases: TGTGCCAGCAGCTTTGGACCCAACACTGAAGCTTTCTTT.